Included here is one T cell receptor beta chain sequence, with context. The data were produced by immunoSEQ multiplex PCR, yet TCRdb's version contains in-frame clones alone and is incomplete. The profile shows some 2.1 million clones, 85% to 95% of them singletons. Nashville, Tennessee was home to all donors, each a Caucasian adult. The entry originates in a study of shared clonotypes between healthy human individuals. CDR1 DFQATT and CDR2 SNEGSKA come from the germline V gene (reference sequence). Trimming pared 3 bases from V and 10 bases from J, leaving 7 bases between. The CDR3 extends over 10 amino acids.

The sequencing input was naive CD4+ T cells sorted from blood. Subset denoted: CD45RA+ positively selected. This TCR was recovered from a man between 18 and 29 years old in good health. The J gene is TRBJ2-1, the V gene TRBV20-1; no clear D gene. The CDR3 sequence is CSASAQEQFF. CDR3 in DNA: TGCAGTGCTAGTGCGCAGGAGCAGTTCTTC.